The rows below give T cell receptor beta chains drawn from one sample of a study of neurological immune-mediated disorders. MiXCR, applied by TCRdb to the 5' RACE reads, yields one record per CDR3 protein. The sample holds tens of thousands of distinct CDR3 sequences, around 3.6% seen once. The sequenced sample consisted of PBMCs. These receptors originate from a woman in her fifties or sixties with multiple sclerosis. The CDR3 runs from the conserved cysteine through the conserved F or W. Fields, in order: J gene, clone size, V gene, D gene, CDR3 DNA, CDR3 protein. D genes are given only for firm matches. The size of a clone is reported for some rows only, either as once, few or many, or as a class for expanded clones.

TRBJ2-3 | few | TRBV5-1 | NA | TGCGCCAGCAGCGGTTTTGGCACAGATACGCAGTATTTT | CASSGFGTDTQYF
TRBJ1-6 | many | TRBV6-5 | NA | TGTGCCAGCAGTAAGCCACGGGCAGGGAGTTTTTCACCCCTCCACTTT | CASSKPRAGSFSPLHF
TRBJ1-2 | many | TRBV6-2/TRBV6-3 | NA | TGTGCCAGCAGTACCCCTGGATTAGCTAACTATGGCTACACCTTC | CASSTPGLANYGYTF
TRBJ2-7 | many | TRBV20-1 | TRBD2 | TGCAGTGCTCTGCACGCGGGAGTCGTAGTCCACGAGCAGTACTTC | CSALHAGVVVHEQYF
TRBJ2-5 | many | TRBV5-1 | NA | TGCGCCAGCAGCTTGACCGGCCCAGAGACCCAGTACTTC | CASSLTGPETQYF
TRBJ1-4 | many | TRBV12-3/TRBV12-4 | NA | TGTGCCAGCAGGACGACAGCCGGTGAAAAACTGTTTTTT | CASRTTAGEKLFF
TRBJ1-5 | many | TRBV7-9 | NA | TGTGCCAGCAGCTTAGCTGATGGAAAGGGCAATCAGCCCCAGCATTTT | CASSLADGKGNQPQHF
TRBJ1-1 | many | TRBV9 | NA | TGTGCCAGCAGCTCACCGACACGGGCCTCGGGGACTGAAGCTTTCTTT | CASSSPTRASGTEAFF
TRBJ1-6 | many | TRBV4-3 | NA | TGCGCCAGCAGCCTCGTCGGGCTCAATTCACCCCTCCACTTT | CASSLVGLNSPLHF
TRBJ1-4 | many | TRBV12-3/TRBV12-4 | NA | TGTGCCAGCAGTCCGGGGAGGGCTAATGAAAAACTGTTTTTT | CASSPGRANEKLFF
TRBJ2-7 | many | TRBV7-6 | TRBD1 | TGTGCCAGCAGCTCTACAGGGGGCTTGGTCGACGAGCAGTACTTC | CASSSTGGLVDEQYF
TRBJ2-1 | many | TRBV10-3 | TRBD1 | TGTGCCACCACCGGACAGGGAAGCTCCTACAATGAGCAGTTCTTC | CATTGQGSSYNEQFF
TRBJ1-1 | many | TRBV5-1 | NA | TGCGCCAGCAGCTTTCGGGCAGGGAACACTGAAGCTTTCTTT | CASSFRAGNTEAFF
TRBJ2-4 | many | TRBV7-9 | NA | TGTGCCAGCAGCTCCGGAAACATTCAGTACTTC | CASSSGNIQYF
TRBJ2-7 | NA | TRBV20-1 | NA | TGCAGTGCTAGAGGGGACCTCTCCTACGAGCAGTACTTC | CSARGDLSYEQYF
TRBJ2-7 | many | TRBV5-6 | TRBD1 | TGTGCCAGCAGCTTGGCTGGTGGACAGGTCGACTCCTACGAGCAGTACTTC | CASSLAGGQVDSYEQYF
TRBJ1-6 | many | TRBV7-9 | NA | TGTGCCAGCAGCTTATCGAGCGGGTATTCTGTCTCACCCCTCCACTTT | CASSLSSGYSVSPLHF
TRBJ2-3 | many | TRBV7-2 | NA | TGTGCCAGCGGCAGGGGCGGGGGCCCGACAGATACGCAGTATTTT | CASGRGGGPTDTQYF
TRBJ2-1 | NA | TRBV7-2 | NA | TGTGCCAGCAGCTTATTCTATAGGAATGAGCAGTTCTTC | CASSLFYRNEQFF
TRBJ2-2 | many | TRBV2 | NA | TGTGCCAGCACCATAAATGCAGGGTGGATCGGGGAGCTGTTTTTT | CASTINAGWIGELFF
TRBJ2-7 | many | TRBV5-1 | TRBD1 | TGCGCCAGCAGCTTGGAGGACAGGGCCTCCTACGAGCAGTACTTC | CASSLEDRASYEQYF
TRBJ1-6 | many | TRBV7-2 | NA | TGTGCCAGCAGCCTAGGACAGATAAATTCACCCCTCCACTTT | CASSLGQINSPLHF
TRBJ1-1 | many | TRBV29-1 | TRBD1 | TGCAGCGCCCGGGGACAGGGGAACACTGAAGCTTTCTTT | CSARGQGNTEAFF
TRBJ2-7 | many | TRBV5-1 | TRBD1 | TGCGCCAGCATGAACCAGGGGGTCGGGTCCGAGCAGTACTTC | CASMNQGVGSEQYF
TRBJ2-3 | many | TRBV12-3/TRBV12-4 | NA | TGTGCCAGCAGCGAAACAGATACGCAGTATTTT | CASSETDTQYF
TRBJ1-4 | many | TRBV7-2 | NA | TGTGCCAGCACCCCCCGTAATTCTAATGAAAAACTGTTTTTT | CASTPRNSNEKLFF
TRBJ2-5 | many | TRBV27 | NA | TGTGCCAGCAGTTTATCTTTGGAGGGAGAGACCCAGTACTTC | CASSLSLEGETQYF
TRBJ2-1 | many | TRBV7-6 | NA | TGTGCCAGCAGCTTAAACCGGCCAGCCTGGGCAAGCTCCTACAATGAGCAGTTCTTC | CASSLNRPAWASSYNEQFF
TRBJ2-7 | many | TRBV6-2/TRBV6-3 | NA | TGTGCCAGCAGTTACAGAGTAGAGCAGTACTTC | CASSYRVEQYF
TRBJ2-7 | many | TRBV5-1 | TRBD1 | TGCGCCAGCAGCGCCTTTGGACAGGGTTCCTACGAGCAGTACTTC | CASSAFGQGSYEQYF
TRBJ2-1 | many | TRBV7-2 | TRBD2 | TGTGCCAGCAGCTTAGTCAGCGGGGGGAACAATGAGCAGTTCTTC | CASSLVSGGNNEQFF
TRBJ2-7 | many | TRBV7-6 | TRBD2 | TGTGCCAGCAGCGCCCCTACAGGTGGGGGGGGCGAGCAGTACTTC | CASSAPTGGGGEQYF
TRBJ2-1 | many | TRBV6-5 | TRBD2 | TGTGCCAGCACCCTATACAGGACTAGCATTAACGAGCAGTTCTTC | CASTLYRTSINEQFF
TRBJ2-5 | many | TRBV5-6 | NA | TGTGCCAGCAGCTTGTCACCAGAGACCCAGTACTTC | CASSLSPETQYF
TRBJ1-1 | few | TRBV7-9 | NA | TGTGCCAGCAGCCCAATGACAGGGAACACTGAAGCTTTCTTT | CASSPMTGNTEAFF
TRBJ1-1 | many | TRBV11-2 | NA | TGTGCCAGCAGCTTATTAATGAACACTGAAGCTTTCTTT | CASSLLMNTEAFF
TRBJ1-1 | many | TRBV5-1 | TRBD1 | TGCGCCAGCAGCCCGGGACAGGGGACTAACAGGGCTGAAGCTTTCTTT | CASSPGQGTNRAEAFF